This is a list of T cell receptor beta chains from one sample in a study of OX40 agonist ivuxolimab in advanced cancers. TCRdb keeps only in-frame clones here, not all; method: immunoSEQ multiplex PCR. This repertoire shows 75,000 to 95,000 clones, around 87% found once; its top ten account for 3.5% to 5.5%. This specimen was CD4+ or CD8+ T cells sorted from blood, taken in a trial of the OX40 agonist ivuxolimab. These receptors were collected from an adult with an advanced solid tumor such as melanoma, head and neck, liver or kidney cancer. Both conserved end residues are part of each CDR3. A clone size is listed for some rows: how often the clone was seen (once, few, many), or a class if it is expanded.

V	size	length	J	CDR3
TRBV6-5	NA	15	TRBJ2-5	CASSPRGRRQETQYF
TRBV10-3	few	18	TRBJ1-5	CAISESQGGRGWEQPQHF
TRBV15	NA	16	TRBJ1-2	CATSSPGVIGLYGYTF
TRBV5-1	once	14	TRBJ1-4	CASSQGAPGEKLFF
TRBV28	NA	13	TRBJ2-1	CASDQDSYNEQFF
TRBV7-3	once	17	TRBJ2-3	CASSLTGLVGSTDTQYF
TRBV4-3	NA	18	TRBJ2-1	CASSQGRSPGLAMYEQFF
TRBV6-5	NA	14	TRBJ2-1	CASSYWAAGNEQFF
TRBV7-7	NA	15	TRBJ2-7	CASSKRQGGNYEQYF
TRBV10-1	NA	12	TRBJ1-2	CASREGSYGYTF
TRBV13	NA	14	TRBJ2-7	CASSSPGLPYEQYF
TRBV7-2	NA	13	TRBJ2-1	CASKPGVSNEQFF
TRBV6-5	NA	14	TRBJ2-4	CASHTKLAKNIQYF
TRBV7-9	NA	16	TRBJ2-5	CASSPPGAGGWETQYF
TRBV7-8	NA	15	TRBJ1-5	CASTLNRGSNQPQHF